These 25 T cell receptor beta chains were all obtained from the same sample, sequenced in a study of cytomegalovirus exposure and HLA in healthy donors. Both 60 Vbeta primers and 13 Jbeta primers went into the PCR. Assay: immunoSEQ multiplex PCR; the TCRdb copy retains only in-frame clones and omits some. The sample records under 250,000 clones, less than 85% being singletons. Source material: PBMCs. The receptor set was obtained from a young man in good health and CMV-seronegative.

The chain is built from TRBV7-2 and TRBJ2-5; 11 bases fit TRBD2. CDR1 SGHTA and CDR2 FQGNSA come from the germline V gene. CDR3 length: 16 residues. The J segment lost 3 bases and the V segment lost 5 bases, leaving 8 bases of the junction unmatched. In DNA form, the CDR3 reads TGTGCCAGCAGCCTTAATCGACTAGCGGGAAAAGAGACCCAGTACTTC. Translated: CASSLNRLAGKETQYF. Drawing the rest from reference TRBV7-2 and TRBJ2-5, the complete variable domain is GAGVSQSPSNKVTEKGKDVELRCDPISGHTALYWYRQSLGQGLEFLIYFQGNSAPDKSGLPSDRFSAERTGGSVSTLTIQRTQQEDSAVYLCASSLNRLAGKETQYFGPGTRLLVL.

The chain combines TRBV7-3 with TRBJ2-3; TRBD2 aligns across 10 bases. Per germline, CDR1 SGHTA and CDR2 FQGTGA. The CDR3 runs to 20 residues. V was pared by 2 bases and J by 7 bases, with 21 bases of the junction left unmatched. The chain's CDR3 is CASSLLARQGLAGGGYTQYF. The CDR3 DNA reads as TGTGCCAGCAGCTTACTGGCAAGGCAGGGGTTAGCGGGAGGCGGGTATACGCAGTATTTT.

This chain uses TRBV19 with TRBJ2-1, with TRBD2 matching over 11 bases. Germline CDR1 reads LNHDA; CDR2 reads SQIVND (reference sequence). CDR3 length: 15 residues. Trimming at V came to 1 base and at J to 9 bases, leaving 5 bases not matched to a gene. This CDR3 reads CASSIVAGGPGEQFF. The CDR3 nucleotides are TGTGCCAGTAGTATAGTAGCGGGAGGGCCGGGTGAGCAGTTCTTC. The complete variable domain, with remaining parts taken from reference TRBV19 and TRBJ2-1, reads DGGITQSPKYLFRKEGQNVTLSCEQNLNHDAMYWYRQDPGQGLRLIYYSQIVNDFQKGDIAEGYSVSREKKESFPLTVTSAQKNPTAFYLCASSIVAGGPGEQFFGPGTRLTVL.

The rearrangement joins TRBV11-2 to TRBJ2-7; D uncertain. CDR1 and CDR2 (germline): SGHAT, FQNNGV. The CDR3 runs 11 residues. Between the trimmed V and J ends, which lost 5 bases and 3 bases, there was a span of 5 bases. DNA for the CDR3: TGTGCCAGCAGCCAGGACTACGAGCAGTACTTC. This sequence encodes CASSQDYEQYF.

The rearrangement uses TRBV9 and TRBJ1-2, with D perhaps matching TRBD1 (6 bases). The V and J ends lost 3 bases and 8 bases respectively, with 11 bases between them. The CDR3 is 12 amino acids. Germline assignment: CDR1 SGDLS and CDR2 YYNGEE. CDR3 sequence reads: CASSEQGWGYTF. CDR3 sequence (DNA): TGTGCCAGCAGCGAACAGGGATGGGGCTACACCTTC.

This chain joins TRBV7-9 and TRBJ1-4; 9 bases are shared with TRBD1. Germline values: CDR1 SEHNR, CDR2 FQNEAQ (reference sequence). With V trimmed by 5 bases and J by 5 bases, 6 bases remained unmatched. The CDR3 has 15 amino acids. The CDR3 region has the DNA TGTGCCAGCAGCGGCTGGACAGGGGTCAATGAAAAACTGTTTTTT. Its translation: CASSGWTGVNEKLFF.

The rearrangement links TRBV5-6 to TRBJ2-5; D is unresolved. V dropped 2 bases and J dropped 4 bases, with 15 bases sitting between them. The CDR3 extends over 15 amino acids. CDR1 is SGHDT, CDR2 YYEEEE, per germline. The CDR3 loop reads CASSLLGGSGETQYF. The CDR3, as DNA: TGTGCCAGCAGCTTACTTGGCGGTAGTGGAGAGACCCAGTACTTC.

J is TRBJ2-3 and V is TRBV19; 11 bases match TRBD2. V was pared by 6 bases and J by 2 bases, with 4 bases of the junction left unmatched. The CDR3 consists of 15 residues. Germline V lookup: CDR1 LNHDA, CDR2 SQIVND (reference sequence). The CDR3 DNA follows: TGTGCCAGTAGCAATAGCGGGAGGGACACAGATACGCAGTATTTT. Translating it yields CASSNSGRDTDTQYF.

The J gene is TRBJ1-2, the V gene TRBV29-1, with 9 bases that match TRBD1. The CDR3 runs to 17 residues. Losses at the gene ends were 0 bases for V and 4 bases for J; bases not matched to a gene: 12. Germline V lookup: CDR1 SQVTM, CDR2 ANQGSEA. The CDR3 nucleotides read TGCAGCGTTGAAGAATTCTCCAACCGGGACAGGGCCTATGGCTACACCTTC. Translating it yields CSVEEFSNRDRAYGYTF.

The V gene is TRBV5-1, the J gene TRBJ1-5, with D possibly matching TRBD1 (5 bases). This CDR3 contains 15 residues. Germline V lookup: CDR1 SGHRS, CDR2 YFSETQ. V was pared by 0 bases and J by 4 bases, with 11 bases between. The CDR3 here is CASSLVKQVNQPQHF. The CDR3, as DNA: TGCGCCAGCAGCTTGGTAAAACAGGTTAATCAGCCCCAGCATTTT.

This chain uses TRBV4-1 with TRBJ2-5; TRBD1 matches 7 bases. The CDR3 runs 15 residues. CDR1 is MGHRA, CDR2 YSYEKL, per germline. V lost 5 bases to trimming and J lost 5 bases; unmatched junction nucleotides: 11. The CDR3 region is CASSSGTASLETQYF. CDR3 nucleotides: TGCGCCAGCAGCTCCGGGACAGCCAGCTTGGAGACCCAGTACTTC.

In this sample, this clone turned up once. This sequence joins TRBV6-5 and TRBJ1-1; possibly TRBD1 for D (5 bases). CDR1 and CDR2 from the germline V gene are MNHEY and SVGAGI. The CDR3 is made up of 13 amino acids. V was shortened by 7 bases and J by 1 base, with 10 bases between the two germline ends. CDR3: CASNRQQNTEAFF. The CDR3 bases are TGTGCCAGCAACCGACAGCAGAACACTGAAGCTTTCTTT.

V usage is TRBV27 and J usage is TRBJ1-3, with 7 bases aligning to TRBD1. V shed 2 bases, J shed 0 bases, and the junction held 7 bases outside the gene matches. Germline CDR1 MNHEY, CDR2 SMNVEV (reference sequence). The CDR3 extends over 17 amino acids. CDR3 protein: CASSLGYAGGSGNTIYF. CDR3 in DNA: TGTGCCAGCAGTTTAGGTTATGCAGGGGGCTCTGGAAACACCATATATTTT.

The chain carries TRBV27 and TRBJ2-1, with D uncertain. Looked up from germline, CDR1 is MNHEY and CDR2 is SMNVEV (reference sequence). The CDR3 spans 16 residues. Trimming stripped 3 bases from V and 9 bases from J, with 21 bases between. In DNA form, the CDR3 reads TGTGCCAGCAGTTTCTCCGTAGTCTTGGTCATGAGTGAGCAGTTCTTC. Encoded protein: CASSFSVVLVMSEQFF.

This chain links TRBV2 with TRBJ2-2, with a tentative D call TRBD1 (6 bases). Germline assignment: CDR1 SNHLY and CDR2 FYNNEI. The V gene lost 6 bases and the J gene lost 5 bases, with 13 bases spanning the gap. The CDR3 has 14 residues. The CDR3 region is CASSAGVGTGELFF. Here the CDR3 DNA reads TGTGCCAGCAGCGCAGGGGTAGGGACCGGGGAGCTGTTTTTT.

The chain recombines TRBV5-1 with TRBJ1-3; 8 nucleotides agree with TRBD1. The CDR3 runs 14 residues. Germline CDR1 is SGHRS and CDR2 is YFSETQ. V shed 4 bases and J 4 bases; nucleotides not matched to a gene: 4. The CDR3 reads CASSVTGGGNTIYF. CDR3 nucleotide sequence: TGCGCCAGCAGCGTCACAGGGGGAGGAAACACCATATATTTT.

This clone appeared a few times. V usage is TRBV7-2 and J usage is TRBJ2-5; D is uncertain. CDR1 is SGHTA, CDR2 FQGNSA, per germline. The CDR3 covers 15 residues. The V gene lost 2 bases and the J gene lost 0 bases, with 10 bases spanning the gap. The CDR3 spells CASSLMSDYQETQYF. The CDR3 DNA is TGTGCCAGCAGCTTAATGTCTGACTACCAAGAGACCCAGTACTTC.

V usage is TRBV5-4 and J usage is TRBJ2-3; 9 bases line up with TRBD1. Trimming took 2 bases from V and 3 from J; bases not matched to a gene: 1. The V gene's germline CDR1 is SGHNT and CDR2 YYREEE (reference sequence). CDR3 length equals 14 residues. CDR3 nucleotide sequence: TGTGCCAGCAGCTTCGGACAGGGGACAGATACGCAGTATTTT. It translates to CASSFGQGTDTQYF.

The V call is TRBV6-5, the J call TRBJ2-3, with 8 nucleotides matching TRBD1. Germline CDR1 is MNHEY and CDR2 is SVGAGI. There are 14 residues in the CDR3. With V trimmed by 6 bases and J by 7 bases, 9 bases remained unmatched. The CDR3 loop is CASRPTRGQNTQYF. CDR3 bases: TGTGCCAGCAGGCCCACCAGGGGGCAAAATACGCAGTATTTT.

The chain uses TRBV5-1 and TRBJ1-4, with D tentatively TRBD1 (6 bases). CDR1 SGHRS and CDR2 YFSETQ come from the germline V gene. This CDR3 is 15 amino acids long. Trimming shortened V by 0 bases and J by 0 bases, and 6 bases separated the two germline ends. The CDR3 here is CASSLEGATNEKLFF. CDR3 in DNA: TGCGCCAGCAGCTTGGAGGGGGCAACTAATGAAAAACTGTTTTTT. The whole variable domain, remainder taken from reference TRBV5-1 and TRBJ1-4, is KAGVTQTPRYLIKTRGQQVTLSCSPISGHRSVSWYQQTPGQGLQFLFEYFSETQRNKGNFPGRFSGRQFSNSRSEMNVSTLELGDSALYLCASSLEGATNEKLFFGSGTQLSVL.

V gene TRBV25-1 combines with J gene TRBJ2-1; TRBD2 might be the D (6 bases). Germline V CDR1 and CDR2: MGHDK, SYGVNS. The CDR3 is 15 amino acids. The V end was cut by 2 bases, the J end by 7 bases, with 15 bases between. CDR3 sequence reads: CASSEAPGDRNEQFF. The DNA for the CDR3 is TGTGCCAGCAGTGAAGCCCCGGGGGATCGAAATGAGCAGTTCTTC.

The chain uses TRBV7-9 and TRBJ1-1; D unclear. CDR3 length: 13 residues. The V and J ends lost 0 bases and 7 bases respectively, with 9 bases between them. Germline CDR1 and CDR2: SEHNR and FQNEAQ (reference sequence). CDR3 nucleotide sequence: TGTGCCAGCAGCTTAGCGCCAGTTGGTGAAGCTTTCTTT. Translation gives CASSLAPVGEAFF.

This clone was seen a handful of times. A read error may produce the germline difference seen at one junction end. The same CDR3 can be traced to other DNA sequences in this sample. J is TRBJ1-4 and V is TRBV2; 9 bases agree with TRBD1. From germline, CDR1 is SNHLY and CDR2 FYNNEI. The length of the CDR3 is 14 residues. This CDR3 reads CASSEGTGNEKLFF. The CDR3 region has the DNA TGTGCCAGCAGCGAAGGGACAGGGAATGAAAAACTGTTTTTT.

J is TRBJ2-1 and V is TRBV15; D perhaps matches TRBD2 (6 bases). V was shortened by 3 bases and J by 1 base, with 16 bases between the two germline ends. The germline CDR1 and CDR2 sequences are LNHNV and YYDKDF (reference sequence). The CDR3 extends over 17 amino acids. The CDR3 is CATSRRMEAGSYNEQFF. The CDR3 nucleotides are TGTGCCACCAGCAGGAGGATGGAGGCGGGGTCCTACAATGAGCAGTTCTTC.

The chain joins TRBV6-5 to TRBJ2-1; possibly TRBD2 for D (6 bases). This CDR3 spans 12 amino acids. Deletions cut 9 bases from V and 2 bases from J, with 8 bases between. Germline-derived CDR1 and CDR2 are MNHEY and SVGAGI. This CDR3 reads CASSGTYNEQFF. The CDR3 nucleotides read TGTGCCAGTAGCGGCACCTACAATGAGCAGTTCTTC.